Below are 13 T cell receptor beta chains sequenced from a single sample in a study of cytomegalovirus exposure and HLA in healthy donors. PCR amplification relied on 60 Vbeta primers (plus 13 Jbeta primers). Produced via immunoSEQ multiplex PCR; TCRdb's table is partial and in-frame only. The profile covers more than 60,000 clones, with over 75% appearing a single time and roughly 5.1% taken by the ten largest. Sequencing used PBMCs. These receptors were collected from a male donor in good health and CMV-seropositive.

This sequence joins TRBV15 and TRBJ2-3, with D possibly matching TRBD2 (6 bases). CDR1 LNHNV and CDR2 YYDKDF come from the germline V gene (reference sequence). V was trimmed by 0 bases and J by 5 bases, leaving 15 bases between them. This CDR3 region has 16 residues. This chain's CDR3 is CATSRDGAGHRDTQYF. The DNA for the CDR3 is TGTGCCACCAGCAGAGATGGGGCGGGGCACAGAGATACGCAGTATTTT.

In its sample, this clone was seen a few times. The chain joins TRBV7-2 to TRBJ2-1; D is ambiguous. Germline V gives CDR1 SGHTA, CDR2 FQGNSA. The V and J ends lost 7 bases and 15 bases respectively, with 19 bases between them. The CDR3 has 12 amino acids. CDR3 in amino acids: CASTVLTTPLFF. CDR3 bases: TGTGCCAGCACCGTCTTAACCACACCCTTGTTCTTC.

The V and J genes are TRBV7-8 and TRBJ1-1, with a tentative D call TRBD1 (6 bases). This CDR3 comprises 13 residues. With 3 bases removed from V and 11 bases from J, the gap between germline ends came to 16 bases. The germline gives CDR1 SGHVS, CDR2 FQNEAQ. CDR3 amino acids: CASSFAGGADAFF. DNA of the CDR3: TGTGCCAGCAGCTTTGCGGGGGGCGCCGACGCTTTCTTT. Full variable domain (remainder filled in from reference TRBV7-8 and TRBJ1-1): GAGVSQSPRYKVAKRGQDVALRCDPISGHVSLFWYQQALGQGPEFLTYFQNEAQLDKSGLPSDRFFAERPEGSVSTLKIQRTQQEDSAVYLCASSFAGGADAFFGQGTRLTVV.

The rearrangement joins TRBV4-3 to TRBJ2-2; 7 nucleotides line up with TRBD2. Germline V lookup: CDR1 LGHNA, CDR2 YSLEER. The CDR3 length is 16 residues. The V and J ends lost 0 bases and 1 base, in that order; junction bases with no gene match: 2. CDR3 amino acids: CASSQDGGRNTGELFF. In nucleotides, the CDR3 is TGCGCCAGCAGCCAAGATGGCGGGAGGAACACCGGGGAGCTGTTTTTT.

CDR3 in DNA: TGTGCCTGGAGTGCAAACCGGCTCTACAGTTCCAATCAGCCCCAGCATTTT. It codes for CAWSANRLYSSNQPQHF. The V gene is TRBV30, the J gene TRBJ1-5; no definite D call. The CDR3 consists of 17 residues. The V and J ends lost 1 base and 3 bases respectively, with 19 bases between them. CDR1 and CDR2 from the germline V gene are GTSNPN and SVGIG (reference sequence).

The chain combines TRBV14 with TRBJ2-5; TRBD2 aligns across 8 bases. V dropped 3 bases and J dropped 3; count of bases not matched to a gene: 9. CDR1 is SGHDN and CDR2 is FVKESK in the germline V gene. The CDR3 contains 16 residues. The CDR3 reads CASSHYGGARKETQYF. CDR3 in DNA: TGTGCCAGCAGCCATTACGGGGGGGCCCGGAAAGAGACCCAGTACTTC.

The chain uses TRBV7-6 and TRBJ1-4; maybe TRBD1 (6 bases). This CDR3 region has 15 residues. Germline V lookup: CDR1 SGHVS, CDR2 FNYEAQ. V was pared by 1 base and J by 0 bases, with 6 bases between. The CDR3 coding sequence is TGTGCCAGCAGCTTAGAGGGGGCAACTAATGAAAAACTGTTTTTT. Its translation: CASSLEGATNEKLFF.

The genes are TRBV5-1 and TRBJ1-2, with 11 bases aligning to TRBD1. CDR1 SGHRS and CDR2 YFSETQ come from the germline V gene. V lost 7 bases, J lost 7 bases, and 12 bases stayed unmatched. This CDR3 has 15 residues. The CDR3 is CASGTGGALGSGYTF. The DNA for the CDR3 is TGCGCCAGCGGGACAGGGGGTGCGCTTGGGAGTGGCTACACCTTC.

This clone is a singleton in its sample. The genes are TRBV4-3 and TRBJ2-7, with 8 bases matching TRBD1. The CDR3 has 15 amino acids. Germline CDR1 LGHNA, CDR2 YSLEER. J lost 6 bases, V lost 1 base, and 8 bases had no gene match. The CDR3 loop reads CASSQGPGQVVEQYF. The CDR3, as DNA: TGCGCCAGCAGCCAAGGTCCGGGACAGGTTGTCGAGCAGTACTTC.

The chain uses TRBV6-1 and TRBJ1-6, with 7 bases fitting TRBD1. Looked up from germline, CDR1 is MNHNS and CDR2 is SASEGT. The CDR3 totals 14 residues. J was trimmed by 3 bases and V by 7 bases; bases with no gene match: 3. This CDR3 reads CASIRDSYNSPLHF. The DNA for the CDR3 is TGTGCCAGCATCCGGGACAGCTATAATTCACCCCTCCACTTT.

The chain couples TRBV28 to TRBJ1-6; 9 nucleotides agree with TRBD1. The CDR3 length is 15 residues. Per the germline V gene, CDR1 is MDHEN and CDR2 is SYDVKM. V lost 9 bases, J lost 0 bases, and 3 bases stayed unmatched. CDR3 sequence (DNA): TGTGCCAGTATACAGGGGGCCTCCTATAATTCACCCCTCCACTTT. This codes for CASIQGASYNSPLHF.

This rearrangement joins TRBV5-1 to TRBJ2-2, with TRBD2 matching 16 bases. The germline gives CDR1 SGHRS, CDR2 YFSETQ. V trimming: 4 bases; J trimming: 6 bases; junction bases outside the gene matches: 6. CDR3 length equals 17 residues. DNA for the CDR3: TGCGCCAGCAGCAAGGGACTAGCGGGGGGGCCGTCCGGGGAGCTGTTTTTT. Amino acids: CASSKGLAGGPSGELFF.

The V call is TRBV15, the J call TRBJ1-4; D may be TRBD1 (6 bases). The CDR3 has 15 amino acids. V was clipped by 4 bases and J by 4 bases, with 13 bases between them. CDR1 LNHNV and CDR2 YYDKDF come from the germline V gene (reference sequence). The CDR3 nucleotides are TGTGCCACCAGCACCGACGGACAGATTAATGAAAAACTGTTTTTT. Residues: CATSTDGQINEKLFF.